These 26 T cell receptor beta chains share one sample of origin, sequenced in a study of Graves' ophthalmopathy and Graves' hyperthyroidism. Researchers took RNA transcripts and amplified TCR beta CDR3 regions from them. Following a first-round RT-PCR that used HTBI primers, a second-round multiplex PCR was carried out. TCRdb independently ran MiXCR on the multiplex PCR reads; one entry per CDR3 protein. The sample consists of approximately 480,000 distinct CDR3 sequences, around 14% of them appearing once. The material sequenced was blood. Receptors originate from a woman aged 30 to 39 with Graves' ophthalmopathy.

This clonotype appeared many times. The chain couples TRBV30 to TRBJ1-1, with unresolved D. CDR3 length: 12 residues. Trimming took off 1 base at V and 8 bases at J, with 11 bases between the two ends. Germline assignment: CDR1 GTSNPN and CDR2 SVGIG (reference sequence). For the CDR3, the DNA is TGTGCCTGGAGTGCCGGGCGGAGGGAAGCTTTCTTT. This gives the protein CAWSAGRREAFF.

This clonotype was recorded many times. V usage is TRBV2 and J usage is TRBJ1-2; TRBD1 aligns across 9 bases. CDR1 and CDR2 (germline): SNHLY, FYNNEI. CDR3 length equals 15 residues. The V gene end was trimmed by 7 bases and the J gene end by 4 bases; junction bases not matched to a gene: 10. CDR3 DNA: TGTGCCAGCATTCTACAGGGGGCATATGGCTATGGCTACACCTTC. This sequence encodes CASILQGAYGYGYTF.

This clonotype has at least ten counts. This chain uses TRBV28 with TRBJ1-2; 9 bases are shared with TRBD1. From germline, CDR1 is MDHEN and CDR2 SYDVKM. V shed 7 bases, J shed 7 bases, and the junction held 16 bases outside the gene matches. CDR3 size: 16 residues. CDR3 DNA: TGTGCCAGCACCCTAGGAGGGTTACCGGGACAGGGTGGCTACACCTTC. Amino acid sequence: CASTLGGLPGQGGYTF.

This clonotype has only a few counts. V and J are TRBV3-1 and TRBJ1-2; D ambiguous. V gave up 2 bases and J gave up 7 bases, with 11 bases separating them. This CDR3 spans 13 amino acids. Germline CDR1 and CDR2: LGHDT and YNNKEL (reference sequence). This CDR3 reads CASSQSEGFGYTF. In DNA form, the CDR3 reads TGTGCCAGCAGCCAAAGTGAGGGTTTTGGCTACACCTTC.

This clonotype came up many times. J is TRBJ2-2 and V is TRBV29-1; D remains unclear. Germline CDR1 reads SQVTM; CDR2 reads ANQGSEA. Between the trimmed V and J ends, which lost 3 bases and 6 bases, there was a span of 5 bases. This CDR3 contains 11 residues. The CDR3 DNA reads as TGCAGCGTTGACTCCGCCGGGGAGCTGTTTTTT. Its protein product is CSVDSAGELFF.

Many counts were recorded for this clonotype. The chain links TRBV19 to TRBJ1-5, with TRBD1 identical over 8 bases. The germline V gene has CDR1 LNHDA and CDR2 SQIVND (reference sequence). The CDR3 extends over 14 amino acids. V shed 2 bases and J 7 bases; nucleotides not matched to a gene: 4. As DNA, the CDR3 is TGTGCCAGTAGTATACAGGGGGCGGAACAGCCCCAGCATTTT. It codes for CASSIQGAEQPQHF.

This clonotype was counted a few times. The rearrangement uses TRBV7-9 and TRBJ2-5; 10 nucleotides align to TRBD1. There are 14 residues in the CDR3. The ends lost 5 bases at V and 3 bases at J; junction bases unmatched: 3. Germline V CDR1 and CDR2: SEHNR, FQNEAQ (reference sequence). The CDR3 reads CASSRGTGEETQYF. In DNA form, the CDR3 reads TGTGCCAGCAGCCGGGGGACAGGGGAAGAGACCCAGTACTTC.

This clonotype showed up many times. V usage is TRBV6-1 and J usage is TRBJ2-2; D is perhaps TRBD1 or TRBD2 (5 bases each). Germline-derived CDR1 and CDR2 are MNHNS and SASEGT. There are 17 residues in the CDR3. V was shortened by 4 bases and J by 2 bases, with 17 bases between the two germline ends. This chain's CDR3 is CASSGGPQGVNTGELFF. CDR3 in DNA: TGTGCCAGCAGTGGAGGCCCCCAGGGAGTAAACACCGGGGAGCTGTTTTTT.

This clonotype has a count of ten or more. The rearrangement joins TRBV2 to TRBJ2-5; a possible D gene is TRBD2 (6 bases). The germline V and J ends were trimmed by 5 bases and 5 bases, with 24 bases remaining between them. From germline, CDR1 is SNHLY and CDR2 FYNNEI. The CDR3 spans 17 residues. CDR3 region: CASSLSGTLNKVETQYF. The CDR3, as DNA: TGTGCCAGCAGTCTTTCCGGGACTCTAAACAAGGTGGAGACCCAGTACTTC.

Regarding this clonotype: A single base separates this from a much larger clone, so it may be a read error. The chain recombines TRBV12-3 or TRBV12-4 with TRBJ2-7, with a tentative D call TRBD1 (6 bases). CDR3 length: 13 amino acids. The CDR3 DNA is TGTGTCAGCAGAAATACAGGGACCTACGAGCAGTACTTC. Encoded protein: CVSRNTGTYEQYF.

This clonotype has ten or more counts. The chain employs TRBV6-1 and TRBJ2-7, with D possibly matching TRBD1 (5 bases). Trimming pared 2 bases from V and 6 bases from J, leaving 14 bases between. The CDR3 spans 14 residues. Germline CDR1 is MNHNS and CDR2 is SASEGT. DNA of the CDR3: TGTGCCAGCAGTGAATTACGAGGCAGGGCCGAGCAGTACTTC. Its protein is CASSELRGRAEQYF.

The gene calls are TRBV30 and TRBJ2-2; 9 bases are shared with TRBD1. The CDR3 has 14 amino acids. The J segment lost 5 bases and the V segment lost 5 bases, leaving 6 bases of the junction unmatched. Germline V gene sequence: CDR1 GTSNPN, CDR2 SVGIG (reference sequence). CDR3 sequence (DNA): TGTGCCTGGGGACAGGGGAAGAGGACCGGGGAGCTGTTTTTT. Its translation: CAWGQGKRTGELFF.

At least ten counts were recorded for this clonotype. The chain has TRBV20-1 and TRBJ2-7; TRBD2 matches 12 bases. The CDR3 length is 13 residues. CDR1 is DFQATT, CDR2 SNEGSKA, per germline (reference sequence). Losses at the gene ends were 6 bases for V and 9 bases for J; bases not matched to a gene: 9. CDR3 bases: TGCAGTGCACAAACGGCTAGCGGGAGGGGGCAGTACTTC. Amino acid sequence: CSAQTASGRGQYF.

This clonotype was seen ten or more times. The chain is built from TRBV2 and TRBJ2-7, with D unclear. This CDR3 region has 10 residues. Between the trimmed V and J ends, which lost 6 bases and 6 bases, there was a span of 6 bases. Germline CDR1 SNHLY, CDR2 FYNNEI. In nucleotides, the CDR3 is TGTGCCAGCAGCCTCAGCGAGCAGTACTTC. It encodes CASSLSEQYF.

The chain recombines TRBV7-8 with TRBJ2-7; 7 bases are a match to TRBD2. V shed 5 bases, J shed 2 bases, and the junction held 9 bases outside the gene matches. The germline gives CDR1 SGHVS, CDR2 FQNEAQ. The CDR3 covers 15 residues. For the CDR3, the DNA is TGTGCCAGCAGCCCGACTCGGGCGGGAGCCTACGAGCAGTACTTC. It translates to CASSPTRAGAYEQYF. Supplemented by reference TRBV7-8 and TRBJ2-7, the full variable domain reads GAGVSQSPRYKVAKRGQDVALRCDPISGHVSLFWYQQALGQGPEFLTYFQNEAQLDKSGLPSDRFFAERPEGSVSTLKIQRTQQEDSAVYLCASSPTRAGAYEQYFGPGTRLTVT.

This clonotype was recorded at least ten times. J is TRBJ1-1 and V is TRBV5-1; 9 nucleotides align to TRBD1. Unmatched junction bases numbered 6, after V lost 0 bases and J lost 3 bases. The CDR3 totals 16 residues. The germline V gene encodes CDR1 SGHRS and CDR2 YFSETQ. This CDR3 is CASSLGTGVLYTEAFF. CDR3 in DNA: TGCGCCAGCAGCTTGGGGACAGGGGTTTTGTACACTGAAGCTTTCTTT.

This clonotype was seen ten or more times. The chain recombines TRBV15 with TRBJ1-2; 7 bases fit TRBD1. The CDR3 is 15 residues long. Germline values: CDR1 LNHNV, CDR2 YYDKDF (reference sequence). The ends lost 3 bases at V and 4 bases at J; junction bases unmatched: 8. The CDR3 DNA follows: TGTGCCACCAGCAGGGCGGGACAGAAGGGCTATGGCTACACCTTC. Residues: CATSRAGQKGYGYTF.

This clonotype has a count of ten or more. CDR3 sequence (DNA): TGTGCCAGCAGCTTAGGGACTATTAATCAGCCCCAGCATTTT. Its translation: CASSLGTINQPQHF. The rearrangement joins TRBV7-8 to TRBJ1-5; no reliable D call. The germline V gene has CDR1 SGHVS and CDR2 FQNEAQ. V was cut by 1 base and J by 4 bases, with 8 bases left in between. The CDR3 length is 14 residues.

This clonotype was observed a few times. J is TRBJ2-7 and V is TRBV30; 7 bases map to TRBD2. Losses at the gene ends were 1 base for V and 1 base for J; bases not matched to a gene: 13. This CDR3 is built from 17 residues. The V gene's germline CDR1 is GTSNPN and CDR2 SVGIG (reference sequence). The CDR3 DNA sequence: TGTGCCTGGAGTGACCCCGGGATGTGGGGGGGTTCCTACGAGCAGTACTTC. Translated, it gives CAWSDPGMWGGSYEQYF.

This clonotype was detected ten times or more. The chain uses TRBV12-3 or TRBV12-4 and TRBJ1-2; D perhaps matches TRBD1 (6 bases). Trimming removed 4 bases from V and 8 bases from J, with 14 bases in between. The CDR3 extends over 13 amino acids. This CDR3 reads CASSSWEGGGYTF. As DNA, the CDR3 is TGTGCCAGCAGTTCCTGGGAGGGGGGCGGCTACACCTTC.

This clonotype occurred many times. V and J are TRBV6-1 and TRBJ1-4; TRBD1 is a possible D gene (5 bases). Germline-derived CDR1 and CDR2 are MNHNS and SASEGT. The CDR3 totals 15 residues. Deletions cut 4 bases from V and 5 bases from J, with 14 bases between. The CDR3 DNA is TGTGCCAGCAGTGTCTCCGGGACGTTAAATGAAAAACTGTTTTTT. Protein: CASSVSGTLNEKLFF.

This clonotype was observed many times. The J gene is TRBJ1-2, the V gene TRBV27, with D possibly being TRBD1 (5 bases). V was shortened by 0 bases and J by 4 bases, with 9 bases between the two germline ends. Per the germline V gene, CDR1 is MNHEY and CDR2 is SMNVEV (reference sequence). CDR3 size: 14 residues. The CDR3 loop reads CASSLSKQVYGYTF. The CDR3 nucleotides read TGTGCCAGCAGTTTATCGAAACAGGTCTATGGCTACACCTTC.

This clonotype was seen ten or more times. The V call is TRBV2, the J call TRBJ2-4, with TRBD2 as a possible D gene (6 bases). CDR1 and CDR2 (germline): SNHLY, FYNNEI. Between the trimmed V and J ends, which lost 4 bases and 2 bases, there was a span of 12 bases. The CDR3 runs 15 residues. The CDR3 spells CASSGGGPPKNIQYF. The CDR3 DNA is TGTGCCAGCAGTGGGGGAGGTCCTCCCAAAAACATTCAGTACTTC.

Ten or more counts support this clonotype. The rearrangement joins TRBV27 to TRBJ1-6, with D possibly matching TRBD1 (6 bases). The germline V and J ends were trimmed by 5 bases and 9 bases, with 17 bases remaining between them. Germline values: CDR1 MNHEY, CDR2 SMNVEV (reference sequence). The CDR3 is made up of 15 amino acids. In DNA form, the CDR3 reads TGTGCCAGCAGTCCCCGAGGGGGGTCTGGTTCACCCCTCCACTTT. This gives the protein CASSPRGGSGSPLHF.

This clonotype was observed many times. The J gene is TRBJ2-5, the V gene TRBV28; TRBD2 agrees at 7 bases. V shed 6 bases, J shed 3 bases, and the junction held 7 bases outside the gene matches. Germline CDR1 reads MDHEN; CDR2 reads SYDVKM. The CDR3 sequence is 14 residues long. CDR3 sequence (DNA): TGTGCCAGCAGCTGGGGGGGGAGGGAAGAGACCCAGTACTTC. Its protein is CASSWGGREETQYF.

This clonotype appeared many times. The chain joins TRBV2 to TRBJ2-7; 12 bases match TRBD2. The CDR3 consists of 17 residues. Trimming took 0 bases from V and 2 from J; bases not matched to a gene: 5. Germline values: CDR1 SNHLY, CDR2 FYNNEI. The chain's CDR3 is CASSEAIGLAGTYEQYF. The CDR3 coding sequence is TGTGCCAGCAGTGAAGCGATAGGACTAGCGGGAACCTACGAGCAGTACTTC.